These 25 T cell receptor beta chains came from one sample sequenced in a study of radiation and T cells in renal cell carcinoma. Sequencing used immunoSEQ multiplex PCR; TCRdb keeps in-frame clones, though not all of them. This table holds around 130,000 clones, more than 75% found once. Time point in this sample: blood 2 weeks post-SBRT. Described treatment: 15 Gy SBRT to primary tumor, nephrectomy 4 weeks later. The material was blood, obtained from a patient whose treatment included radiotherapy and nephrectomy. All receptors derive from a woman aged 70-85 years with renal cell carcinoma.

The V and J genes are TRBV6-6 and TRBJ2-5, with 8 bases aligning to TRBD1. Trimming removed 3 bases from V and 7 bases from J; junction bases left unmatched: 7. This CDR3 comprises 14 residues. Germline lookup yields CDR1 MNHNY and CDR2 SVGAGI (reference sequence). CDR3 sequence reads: CASSYKGTGWTQYF. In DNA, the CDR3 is TGTGCCAGCAGTTATAAAGGGACAGGTTGGACCCAGTACTTC.

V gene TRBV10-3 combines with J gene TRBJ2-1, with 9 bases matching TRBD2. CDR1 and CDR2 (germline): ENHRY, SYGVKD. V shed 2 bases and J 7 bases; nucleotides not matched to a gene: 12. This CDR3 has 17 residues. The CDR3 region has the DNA TGTGCCATCAGTGAGATGCGGGGGGGTGTGGGTGTTAATGAGCAGTTCTTC. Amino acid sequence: CAISEMRGGVGVNEQFF.

CDR3: CSVGQARISGANVLTF. CDR3 sequence (DNA): TGCAGCGTCGGACAGGCCCGAATCTCTGGGGCCAACGTCCTGACTTTC. V usage is TRBV29-1 and J usage is TRBJ2-6; TRBD1 aligns across 7 bases. Germline V CDR1 and CDR2: SQVTM, ANQGSEA. The CDR3 spans 16 residues. With 6 bases clipped from V and 0 bases from J, the junction kept 8 bases outside the gene matches.

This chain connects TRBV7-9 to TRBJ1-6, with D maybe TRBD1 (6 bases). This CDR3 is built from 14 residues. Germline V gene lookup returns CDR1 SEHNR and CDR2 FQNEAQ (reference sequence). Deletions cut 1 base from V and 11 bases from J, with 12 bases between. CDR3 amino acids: CASSLDGQGTPLHF. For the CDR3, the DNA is TGTGCCAGCAGCTTAGACGGGCAGGGGACACCCCTCCACTTT.

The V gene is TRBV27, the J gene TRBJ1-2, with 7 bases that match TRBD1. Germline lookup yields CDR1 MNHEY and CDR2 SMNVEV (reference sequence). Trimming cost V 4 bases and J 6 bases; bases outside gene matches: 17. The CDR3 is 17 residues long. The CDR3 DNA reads TGTGCCAGCAGTTCATACAGGGGAATATTGGGTCTCAATGGCTACACCTTC. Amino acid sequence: CASSSYRGILGLNGYTF.

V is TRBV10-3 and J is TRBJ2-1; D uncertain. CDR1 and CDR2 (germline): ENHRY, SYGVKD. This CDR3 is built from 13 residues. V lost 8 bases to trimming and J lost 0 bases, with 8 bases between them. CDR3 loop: CAIRQGSYNEQFF. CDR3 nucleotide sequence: TGTGCCATCCGCCAAGGCTCCTACAATGAGCAGTTCTTC.

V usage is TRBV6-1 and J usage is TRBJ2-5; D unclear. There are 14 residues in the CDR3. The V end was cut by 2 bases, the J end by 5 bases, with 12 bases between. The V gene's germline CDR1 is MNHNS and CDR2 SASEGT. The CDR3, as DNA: TGTGCCAGCAGTGAACTGGTAGGGCGGGAGACCCAGTACTTC. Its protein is CASSELVGRETQYF.

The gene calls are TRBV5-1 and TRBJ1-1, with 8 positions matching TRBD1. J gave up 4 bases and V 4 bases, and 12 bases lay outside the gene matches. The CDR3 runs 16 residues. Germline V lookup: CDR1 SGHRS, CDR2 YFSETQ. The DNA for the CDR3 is TGCGCCAGCAGCAAAAGGACAGGGCGGGATGGCACTGAAGCTTTCTTT. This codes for CASSKRTGRDGTEAFF.

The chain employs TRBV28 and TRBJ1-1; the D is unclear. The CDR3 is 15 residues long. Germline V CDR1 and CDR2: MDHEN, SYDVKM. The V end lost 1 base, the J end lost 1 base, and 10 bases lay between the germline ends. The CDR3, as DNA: TGTGCCAGCAGTTTATTGGGAAGGGAGAACACTGAAGCTTTCTTT. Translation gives CASSLLGRENTEAFF.

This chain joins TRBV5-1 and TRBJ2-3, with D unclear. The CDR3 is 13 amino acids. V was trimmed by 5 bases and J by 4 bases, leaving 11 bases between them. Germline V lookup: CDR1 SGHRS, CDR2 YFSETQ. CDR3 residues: CASRVGKADTQYF. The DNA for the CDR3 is TGCGCCAGCAGGGTGGGTAAGGCAGATACGCAGTATTTT.

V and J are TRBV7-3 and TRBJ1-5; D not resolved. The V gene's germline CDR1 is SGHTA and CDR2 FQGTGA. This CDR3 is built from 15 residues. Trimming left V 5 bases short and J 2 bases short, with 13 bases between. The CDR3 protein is CASSRDGSGNQPQHF. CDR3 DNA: TGTGCCAGCAGCCGAGACGGTTCTGGCAATCAGCCCCAGCATTTT.

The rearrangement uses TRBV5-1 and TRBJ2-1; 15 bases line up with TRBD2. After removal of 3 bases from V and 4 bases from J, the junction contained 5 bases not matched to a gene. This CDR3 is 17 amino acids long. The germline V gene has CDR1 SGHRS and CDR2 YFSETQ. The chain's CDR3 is CASSSGTSGGPYNEQFF. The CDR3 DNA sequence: TGCGCCAGCAGCTCGGGGACTAGCGGGGGGCCATACAATGAGCAGTTCTTC.

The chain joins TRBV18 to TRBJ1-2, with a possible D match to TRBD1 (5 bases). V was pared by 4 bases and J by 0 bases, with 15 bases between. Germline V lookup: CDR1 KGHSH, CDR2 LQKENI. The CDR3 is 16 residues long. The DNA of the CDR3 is TGTGCCAGCTCACAAGGGGCTGGACAAGCTAACTATGGCTACACCTTC. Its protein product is CASSQGAGQANYGYTF. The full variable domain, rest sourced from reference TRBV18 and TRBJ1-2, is NAGVMQNPRHLVRRRGQEARLRCSPMKGHSHVYWYRQLPEEGLKFMVYLQKENIIDESGMPKERFSAEFPKEGPSILRIQQVVRGDSAAYFCASSQGAGQANYGYTFGSGTRLTVV.

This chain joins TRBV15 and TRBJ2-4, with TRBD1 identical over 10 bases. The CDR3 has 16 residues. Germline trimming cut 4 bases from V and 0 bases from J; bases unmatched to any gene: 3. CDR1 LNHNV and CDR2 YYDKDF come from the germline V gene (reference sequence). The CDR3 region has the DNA TGTGCCACCAGCAAAGGACAGGGGGGAGCCAAAAACATTCAGTACTTC. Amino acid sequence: CATSKGQGGAKNIQYF.

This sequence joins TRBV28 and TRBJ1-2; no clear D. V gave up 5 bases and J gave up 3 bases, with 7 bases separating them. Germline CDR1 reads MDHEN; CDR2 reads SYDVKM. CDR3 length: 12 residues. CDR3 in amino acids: CASSPPDYGYTF. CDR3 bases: TGTGCCAGCAGTCCTCCCGACTATGGCTACACCTTC.

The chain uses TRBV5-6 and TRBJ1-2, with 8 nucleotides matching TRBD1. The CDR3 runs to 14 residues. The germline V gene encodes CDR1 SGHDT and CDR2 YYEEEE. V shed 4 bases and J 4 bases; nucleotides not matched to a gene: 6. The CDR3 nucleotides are TGTGCCAGCAGCCGGACAGGGATCGGCTATGGCTACACCTTC. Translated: CASSRTGIGYGYTF.

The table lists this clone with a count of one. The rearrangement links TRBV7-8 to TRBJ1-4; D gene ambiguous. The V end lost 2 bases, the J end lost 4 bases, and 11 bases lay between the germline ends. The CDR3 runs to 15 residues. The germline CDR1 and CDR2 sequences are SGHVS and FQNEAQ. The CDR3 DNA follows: TGTGCCAGCAGCTTATTGGGCAGGCTTAATGAAAAACTGTTTTTT. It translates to CASSLLGRLNEKLFF.

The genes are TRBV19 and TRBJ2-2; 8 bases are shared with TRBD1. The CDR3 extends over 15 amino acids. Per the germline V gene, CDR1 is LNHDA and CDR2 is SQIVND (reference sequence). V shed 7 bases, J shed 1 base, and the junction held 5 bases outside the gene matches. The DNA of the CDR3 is TGTGCCAGTAAAACAGGGACAGGGAACACCGGGGAGCTGTTTTTT. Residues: CASKTGTGNTGELFF.

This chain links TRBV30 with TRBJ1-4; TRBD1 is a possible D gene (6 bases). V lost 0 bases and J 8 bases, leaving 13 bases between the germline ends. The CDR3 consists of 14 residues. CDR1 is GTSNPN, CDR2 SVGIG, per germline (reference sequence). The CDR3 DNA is TGTGCCTGGAGTGTAAGGCAGGGGAACGAAAAACTGTTTTTT. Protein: CAWSVRQGNEKLFF.

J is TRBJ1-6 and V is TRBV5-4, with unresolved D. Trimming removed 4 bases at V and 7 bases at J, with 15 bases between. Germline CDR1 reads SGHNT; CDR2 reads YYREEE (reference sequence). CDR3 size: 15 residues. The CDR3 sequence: CASSIDPVGNSPLHF. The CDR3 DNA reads TGTGCCAGCAGCATAGACCCAGTGGGAAATTCACCCCTCCACTTT.

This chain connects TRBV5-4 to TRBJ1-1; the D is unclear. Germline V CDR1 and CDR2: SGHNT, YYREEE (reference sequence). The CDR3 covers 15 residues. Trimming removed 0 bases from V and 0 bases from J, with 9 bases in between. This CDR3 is CASSLVVGVNTEAFF. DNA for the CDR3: TGTGCCAGCAGCTTGGTAGTCGGGGTGAACACTGAAGCTTTCTTT.

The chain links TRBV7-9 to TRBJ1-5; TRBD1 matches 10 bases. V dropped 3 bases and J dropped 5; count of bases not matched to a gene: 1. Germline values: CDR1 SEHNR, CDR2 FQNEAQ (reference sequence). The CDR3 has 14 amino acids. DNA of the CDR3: TGTGCCAGCAGCTTTGGGACAGGGGATCAGCCCCAGCATTTT. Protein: CASSFGTGDQPQHF.

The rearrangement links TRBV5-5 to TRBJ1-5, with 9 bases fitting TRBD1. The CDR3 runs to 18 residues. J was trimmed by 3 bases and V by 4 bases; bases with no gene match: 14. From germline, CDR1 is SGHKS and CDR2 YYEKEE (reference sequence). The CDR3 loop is CASSRWAIQGAPNQPQHF. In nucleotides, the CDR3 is TGTGCCAGCAGCCGTTGGGCCATACAGGGGGCCCCCAATCAGCCCCAGCATTTT.

CDR3 coding DNA: TGTGCCAGCAGTGAAATGGTTGTGGGCACTGAAGCTTTCTTT. Translated: CASSEMVVGTEAFF. The rearrangement links TRBV6-1 to TRBJ1-1; D gene unclear. V lost 2 bases and J lost 4, with 11 bases in between. CDR1 is MNHNS and CDR2 is SASEGT in the germline V gene. CDR3 length: 14 residues.

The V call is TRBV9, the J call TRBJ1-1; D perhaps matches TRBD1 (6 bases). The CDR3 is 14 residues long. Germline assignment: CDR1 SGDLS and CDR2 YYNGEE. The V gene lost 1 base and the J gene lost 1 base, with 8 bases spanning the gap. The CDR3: CASSVIGGNTEAFF. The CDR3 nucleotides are TGTGCCAGCAGCGTAATAGGGGGGAACACTGAAGCTTTCTTT.